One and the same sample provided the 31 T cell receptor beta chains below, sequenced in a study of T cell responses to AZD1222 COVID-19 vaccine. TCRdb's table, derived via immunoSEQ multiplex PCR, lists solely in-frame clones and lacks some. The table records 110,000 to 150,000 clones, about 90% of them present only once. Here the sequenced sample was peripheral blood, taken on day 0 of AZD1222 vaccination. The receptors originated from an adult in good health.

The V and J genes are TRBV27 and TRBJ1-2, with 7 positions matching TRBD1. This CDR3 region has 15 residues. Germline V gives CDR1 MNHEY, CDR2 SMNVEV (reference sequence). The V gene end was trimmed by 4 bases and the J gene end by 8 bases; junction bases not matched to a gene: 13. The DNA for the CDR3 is TGTGCCAGCAGTTCCGGACAGGCGGGCCTAGGGGGCTACACCTTC. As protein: CASSSGQAGLGGYTF.

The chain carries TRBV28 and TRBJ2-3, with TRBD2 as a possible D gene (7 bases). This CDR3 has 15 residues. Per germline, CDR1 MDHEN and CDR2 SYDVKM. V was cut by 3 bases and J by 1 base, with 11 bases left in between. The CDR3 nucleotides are TGTGCCAGCAGTTTGACAGGACTAGGCACAGATACGCAGTATTTT. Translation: CASSLTGLGTDTQYF.

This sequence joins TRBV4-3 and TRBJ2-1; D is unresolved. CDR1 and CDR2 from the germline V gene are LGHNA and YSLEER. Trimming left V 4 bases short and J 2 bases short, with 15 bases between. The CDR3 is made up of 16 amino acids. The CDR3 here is CASSLPTGPAYNEQFF. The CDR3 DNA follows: TGCGCCAGCAGCCTGCCCACCGGGCCGGCCTACAATGAGCAGTTCTTC.

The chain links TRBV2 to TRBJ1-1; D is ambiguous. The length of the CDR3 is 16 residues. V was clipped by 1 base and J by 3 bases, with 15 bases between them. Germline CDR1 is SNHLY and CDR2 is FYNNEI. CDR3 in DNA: TGTGCCAGCAGTGAAGTGCTCCTAGACGGGGACACTGAAGCTTTCTTT. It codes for CASSEVLLDGDTEAFF.

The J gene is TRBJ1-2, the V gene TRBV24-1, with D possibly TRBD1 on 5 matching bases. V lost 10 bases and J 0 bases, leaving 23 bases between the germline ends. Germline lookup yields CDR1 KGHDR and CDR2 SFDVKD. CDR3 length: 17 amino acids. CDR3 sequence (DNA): TGTGCCACATCCCAGGGCTACGGACGAGCAGCTAACTATGGCTACACCTTC. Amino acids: CATSQGYGRAANYGYTF.

As DNA, the CDR3 is TGTGCCAGCAGTCCTCTAGCGGGAGAAGGCGAGCAGTACTTC. This codes for CASSPLAGEGEQYF. V and J are TRBV2 and TRBJ2-7; 10 positions agree with TRBD2. The ends lost 5 bases at V and 6 bases at J; junction bases unmatched: 7. The CDR3 has 14 residues. Germline V gene lookup returns CDR1 SNHLY and CDR2 FYNNEI.

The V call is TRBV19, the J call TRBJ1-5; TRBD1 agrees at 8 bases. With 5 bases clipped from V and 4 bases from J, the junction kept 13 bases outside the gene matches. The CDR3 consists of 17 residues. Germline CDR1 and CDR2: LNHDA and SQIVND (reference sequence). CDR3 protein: CASSVRQGRGRNQPQHF. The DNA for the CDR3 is TGTGCCAGTAGTGTACGACAGGGGAGGGGTCGAAATCAGCCCCAGCATTTT.

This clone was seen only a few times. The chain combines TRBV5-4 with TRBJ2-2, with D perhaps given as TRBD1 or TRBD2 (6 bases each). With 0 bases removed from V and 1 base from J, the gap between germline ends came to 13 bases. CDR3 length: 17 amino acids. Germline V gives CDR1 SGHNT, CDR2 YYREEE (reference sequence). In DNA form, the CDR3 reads TGTGCCAGCAGCTTGGATGGGGGGCGGTTGAACACCGGGGAGCTGTTTTTT. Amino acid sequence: CASSLDGGRLNTGELFF.

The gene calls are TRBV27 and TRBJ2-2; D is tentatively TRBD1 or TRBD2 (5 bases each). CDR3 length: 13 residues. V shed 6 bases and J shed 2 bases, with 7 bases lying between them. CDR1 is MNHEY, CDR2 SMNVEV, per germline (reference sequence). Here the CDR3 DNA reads TGTGCCAGCAGGGGACCAAACACCGGGGAGCTGTTTTTT. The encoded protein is CASRGPNTGELFF.

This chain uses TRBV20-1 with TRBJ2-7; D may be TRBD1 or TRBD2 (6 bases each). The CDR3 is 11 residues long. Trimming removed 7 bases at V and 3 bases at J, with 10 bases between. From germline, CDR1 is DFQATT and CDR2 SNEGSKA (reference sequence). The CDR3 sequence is CSVGGGYEQYF. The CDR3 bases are TGCAGTGTAGGGGGAGGCTACGAGCAGTACTTC.

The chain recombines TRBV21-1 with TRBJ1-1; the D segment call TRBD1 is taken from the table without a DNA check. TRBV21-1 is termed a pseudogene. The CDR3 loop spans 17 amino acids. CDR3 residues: CASSKELPGTGCTEAFF. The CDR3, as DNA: TGTGCCAGCAGCAAAGAACTCCCCGGGACAGGGTGCACTGAAGCTTTCTTT.

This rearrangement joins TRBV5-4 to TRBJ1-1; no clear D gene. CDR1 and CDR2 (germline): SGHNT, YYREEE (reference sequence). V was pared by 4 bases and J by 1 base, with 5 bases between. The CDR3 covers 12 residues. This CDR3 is CASSRANTEAFF. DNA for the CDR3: TGTGCCAGCAGCCGAGCGAACACTGAAGCTTTCTTT.

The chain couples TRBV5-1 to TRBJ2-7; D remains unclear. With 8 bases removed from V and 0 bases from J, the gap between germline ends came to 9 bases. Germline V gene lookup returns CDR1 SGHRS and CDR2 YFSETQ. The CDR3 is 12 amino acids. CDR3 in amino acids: CASGGNSYEQYF. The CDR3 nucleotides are TGCGCCAGTGGTGGTAACTCCTACGAGCAGTACTTC.

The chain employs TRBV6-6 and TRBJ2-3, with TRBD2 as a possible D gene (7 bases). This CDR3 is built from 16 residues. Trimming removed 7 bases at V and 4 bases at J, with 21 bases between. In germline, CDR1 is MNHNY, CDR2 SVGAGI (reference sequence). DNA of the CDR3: TGTGCCAGCACCAAATCTCTGGGGGAGGGGGCAGATACGCAGTATTTT. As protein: CASTKSLGEGADTQYF.

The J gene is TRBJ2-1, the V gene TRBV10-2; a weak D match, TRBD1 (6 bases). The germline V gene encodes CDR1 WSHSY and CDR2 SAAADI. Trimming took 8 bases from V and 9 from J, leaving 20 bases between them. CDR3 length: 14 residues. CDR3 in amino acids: CASALLTGTGEQFF. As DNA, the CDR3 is TGCGCCAGCGCCCTTCTTACAGGGACGGGTGAGCAGTTCTTC.

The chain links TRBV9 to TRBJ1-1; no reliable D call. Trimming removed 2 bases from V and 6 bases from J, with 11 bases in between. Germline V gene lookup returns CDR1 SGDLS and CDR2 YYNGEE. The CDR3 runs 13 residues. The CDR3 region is CASSVTGDSEAFF. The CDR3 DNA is TGTGCCAGCAGCGTCACGGGTGATTCTGAAGCTTTCTTT.

The CDR3 DNA is TGTGCCAGCAGCCTAATACAGGGGGCATTGAATGAGCAGTTCTTC. The encoded protein is CASSLIQGALNEQFF. The V call is TRBV7-9, the J call TRBJ2-1, with 9 bases matching TRBD1. Trimming removed 5 bases from V and 7 bases from J; junction bases left unmatched: 9. The CDR3 runs to 15 residues. Germline V gene data show CDR1 as SEHNR and CDR2 as FQNEAQ (reference sequence).

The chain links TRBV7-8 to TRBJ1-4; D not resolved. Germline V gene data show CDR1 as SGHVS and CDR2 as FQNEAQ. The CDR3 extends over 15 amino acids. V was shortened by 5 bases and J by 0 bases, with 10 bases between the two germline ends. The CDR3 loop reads CASSAIPSTNEKLFF. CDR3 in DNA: TGTGCCAGCAGCGCTATACCCTCAACTAATGAAAAACTGTTTTTT.

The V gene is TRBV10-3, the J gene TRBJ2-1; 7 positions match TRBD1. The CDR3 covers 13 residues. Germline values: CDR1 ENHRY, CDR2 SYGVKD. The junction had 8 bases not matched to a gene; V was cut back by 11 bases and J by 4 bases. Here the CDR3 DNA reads TGTGCCTCTACAGGGGTCCCTTACAATGAGCAGTTCTTC. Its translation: CASTGVPYNEQFF.

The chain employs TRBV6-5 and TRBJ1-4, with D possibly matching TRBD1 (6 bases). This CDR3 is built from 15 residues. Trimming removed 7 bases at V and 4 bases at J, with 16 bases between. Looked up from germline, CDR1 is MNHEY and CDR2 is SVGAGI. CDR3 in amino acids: CASTQGGPGNEKLFF. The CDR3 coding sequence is TGTGCCAGCACCCAAGGGGGGCCGGGTAATGAAAAACTGTTTTTT.

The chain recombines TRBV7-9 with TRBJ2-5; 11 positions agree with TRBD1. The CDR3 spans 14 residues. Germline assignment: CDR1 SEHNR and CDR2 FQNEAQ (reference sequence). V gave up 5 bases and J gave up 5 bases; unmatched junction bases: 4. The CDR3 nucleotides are TGTGCCAGCAGCCGGACAGGGGGCATGGAGACCCAGTACTTC. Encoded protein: CASSRTGGMETQYF.

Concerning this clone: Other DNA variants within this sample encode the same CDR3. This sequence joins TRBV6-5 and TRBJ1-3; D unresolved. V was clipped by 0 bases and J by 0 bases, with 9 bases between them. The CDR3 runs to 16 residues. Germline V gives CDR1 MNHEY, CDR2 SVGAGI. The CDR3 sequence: CASSYSGGLSGNTIYF. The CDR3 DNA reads TGTGCCAGCAGTTACTCGGGCGGCCTCTCTGGAAACACCATATATTTT.

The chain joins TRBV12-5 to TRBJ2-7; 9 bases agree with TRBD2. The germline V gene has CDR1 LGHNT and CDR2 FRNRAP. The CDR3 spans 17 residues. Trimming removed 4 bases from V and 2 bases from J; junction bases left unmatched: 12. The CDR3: CASGSGGGLATTYEQYF. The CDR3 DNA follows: TGTGCTAGTGGTTCCGGGGGTGGACTAGCGACTACCTACGAGCAGTACTTC.

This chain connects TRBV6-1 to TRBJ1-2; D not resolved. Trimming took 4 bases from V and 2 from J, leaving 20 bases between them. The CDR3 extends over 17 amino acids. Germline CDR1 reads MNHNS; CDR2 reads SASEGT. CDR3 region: CASSGEAGLRTNYGYTF. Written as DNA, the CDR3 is TGTGCCAGCAGTGGTGAAGCCGGCCTCAGAACCAACTATGGCTACACCTTC.

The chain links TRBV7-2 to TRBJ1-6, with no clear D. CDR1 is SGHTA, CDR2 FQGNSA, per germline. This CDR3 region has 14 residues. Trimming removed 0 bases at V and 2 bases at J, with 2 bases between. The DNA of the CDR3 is TGTGCCAGCAGCTTAGCCACCTATAATTCACCCCTCCACTTT. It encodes CASSLATYNSPLHF. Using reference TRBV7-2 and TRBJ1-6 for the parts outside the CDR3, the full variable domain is GAGVSQSPSNKVTEKGKDVELRCDPISGHTALYWYRQSLGQGLEFLIYFQGNSAPDKSGLPSDRFSAERTGGSVSTLTIQRTQQEDSAVYLCASSLATYNSPLHFGNGTRLTVT.

CDR3 amino acids: CSSRDLYINEQFF. The CDR3 nucleotides are TGCAGCTCCCGGGACCTTTACATAAATGAGCAGTTCTTC. The rearrangement joins TRBV29-1 to TRBJ2-1; D tentatively fits TRBD1 or TRBD2 (5 bases each). The V end lost 8 bases, the J end lost 7 bases, and 18 bases lay between the germline ends. Germline CDR1 reads SQVTM; CDR2 reads ANQGSEA. The CDR3 extends over 13 amino acids.

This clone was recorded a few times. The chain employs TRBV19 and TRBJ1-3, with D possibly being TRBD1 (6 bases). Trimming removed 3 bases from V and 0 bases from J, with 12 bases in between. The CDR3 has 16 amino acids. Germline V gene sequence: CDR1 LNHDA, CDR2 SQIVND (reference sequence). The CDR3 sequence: CASSIGGHRSGNTIYF. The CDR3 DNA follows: TGTGCCAGTAGTATCGGGGGCCACCGCTCTGGAAACACCATATATTTT.

CDR3 sequence (DNA): TGTGCCAGCAGTTACTCGAGGCAGGGAGCCAAAAACATTCAGTACTTC. Translated: CASSYSRQGAKNIQYF. The V and J genes are TRBV6-5 and TRBJ2-4; possibly TRBD1 for D (5 bases). Germline V gene sequence: CDR1 MNHEY, CDR2 SVGAGI. Trimming took off 0 bases at V and 0 bases at J, with 9 bases between the two ends. The CDR3 loop spans 16 amino acids.

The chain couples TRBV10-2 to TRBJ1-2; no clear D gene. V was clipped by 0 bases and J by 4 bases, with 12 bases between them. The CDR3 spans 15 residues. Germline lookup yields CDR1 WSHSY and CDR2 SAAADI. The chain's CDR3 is CASSESALRSYGYTF. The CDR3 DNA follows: TGCGCCAGCAGTGAGTCTGCCCTCAGGAGCTATGGCTACACCTTC.

The CDR3 region has the DNA TGTGCCAGCAGCTTAGGGGACAACTCCTACGAGCAGTACTTC. Encoded protein: CASSLGDNSYEQYF. The chain couples TRBV7-8 to TRBJ2-7, with TRBD1 as a possible D gene (6 bases). Per germline, CDR1 SGHVS and CDR2 FQNEAQ. Trimming stripped 1 base from V and 0 bases from J, with 7 bases between. The CDR3 loop spans 14 amino acids. The full variable domain, with the rest looked up from reference TRBV7-8 and TRBJ2-7, is GAGVSQSPRYKVAKRGQDVALRCDPISGHVSLFWYQQALGQGPEFLTYFQNEAQLDKSGLPSDRFFAERPEGSVSTLKIQRTQQEDSAVYLCASSLGDNSYEQYFGPGTRLTVT.

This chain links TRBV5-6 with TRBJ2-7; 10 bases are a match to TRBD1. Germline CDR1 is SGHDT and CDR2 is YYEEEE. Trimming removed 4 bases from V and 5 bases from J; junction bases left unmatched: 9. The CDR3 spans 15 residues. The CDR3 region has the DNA TGTGCCAGCAGCGCACGAGACAGGGGGCTAAACGAGCAGTACTTC. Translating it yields CASSARDRGLNEQYF.